Below, 30 T cell receptor beta chains from the same sample are listed, as sequenced in a study of OX40 agonist ivuxolimab in advanced cancers. Measured with immunoSEQ multiplex PCR; TCRdb has only the in-frame clones, and not every one. The sample has around 68,000 clones; about nine tenths are singletons. The sample in question was CD4+ or CD8+ T cells sorted from blood, obtained in a trial of the OX40 agonist ivuxolimab. All receptors derive from an adult with an advanced solid tumor such as melanoma, head and neck, liver or kidney cancer.

There are a few counts of this clone. The V call is TRBV7-9, the J call TRBJ1-5; no reliable D call. Trimming pared 1 base from V and 1 base from J, leaving 14 bases between. The CDR3 runs 17 residues. Germline V lookup: CDR1 SEHNR, CDR2 FQNEAQ (reference sequence). CDR3 sequence reads: CASSLEGGSGSNQPQHF. The CDR3 nucleotides read TGTGCCAGCAGCTTAGAAGGCGGCAGCGGGAGCAATCAGCCCCAGCATTTT.

The rearrangement links TRBV6-6 to TRBJ2-7; D is perhaps TRBD1 (6 bases). This CDR3 is built from 15 residues. Trimming removed 6 bases from V and 7 bases from J, with 22 bases in between. CDR1 is MNHNY, CDR2 SVGAGI, per germline (reference sequence). CDR3 sequence: CASSPILGGAGEQYF. As DNA, the CDR3 is TGTGCCAGCAGCCCTATACTAGGGGGAGCTGGGGAGCAGTACTTC.

The chain links TRBV11-3 to TRBJ1-1; D might be TRBD1 (6 bases). V lost 1 base to trimming and J lost 11 bases, with 26 bases between them. The CDR3 has 17 residues. CDR1 is SGHNT and CDR2 is YENEEA in the germline V gene. Written as DNA, the CDR3 is TGTGCCAGCAGCTTAGTCTCCCCCGACAGGCAACACCTACCGGCTTTCTTT. It specifies CASSLVSPDRQHLPAFF.

The rearrangement joins TRBV5-6 to TRBJ2-1; 12 positions match TRBD2. Germline V gives CDR1 SGHDT, CDR2 YYEEEE. V was pared by 0 bases and J by 5 bases, with 3 bases of the junction left unmatched. The CDR3 spans 16 residues. As DNA, the CDR3 is TGTGCCAGCAGCTTGGACGGACTAGCGGGACACAATGAGCAGTTCTTC. Translation gives CASSLDGLAGHNEQFF.

This clone was detected once. The V gene is TRBV28, the J gene TRBJ2-7; 12 bases are a match to TRBD1. V lost 3 bases, J lost 5 bases, and 2 bases stayed unmatched. Germline-derived CDR1 and CDR2 are MDHEN and SYDVKM. This CDR3 spans 14 amino acids. CDR3 in DNA: TGTGCCAGCAGTTTGGGACAGGGGGCGCACGAGCAGTACTTC. Protein product: CASSLGQGAHEQYF.

The chain combines TRBV18 with TRBJ1-2; D is unresolved. The CDR3 has 14 residues. Trimming removed 3 bases from V and 5 bases from J, with 13 bases in between. CDR1 KGHSH and CDR2 LQKENI come from the germline V gene. The CDR3 spells CASSPYSDGYGYTF. CDR3 bases: TGTGCCAGCTCACCCTATTCGGATGGGTATGGCTACACCTTC.

The rearrangement uses TRBV6-1 and TRBJ2-4; D not certain. The CDR3 extends over 14 amino acids. Per germline, CDR1 MNHNS and CDR2 SASEGT. The ends were cut back, 2 bases at V and 3 bases at J, with 8 bases in the middle. The CDR3 DNA is TGTGCCAGCAGTGAAAGGGTTGGCAAAAACATTCAGTACTTC. It codes for CASSERVGKNIQYF.

The chain recombines TRBV5-4 with TRBJ1-2; TRBD1 aligns across 9 bases. The J segment lost 4 bases and the V segment lost 4 bases, leaving 5 bases of the junction unmatched. Germline CDR1 is SGHNT and CDR2 is YYREEE (reference sequence). The CDR3 is made up of 14 amino acids. The CDR3 DNA is TGTGCCAGCAGCCCAGACAGGGGGGGCTATGGCTACACCTTC. Protein: CASSPDRGGYGYTF.

The CDR3 DNA reads TGTGCCAGCAGCTTAAGTAGCGGGGGCGGGGAAGATACGCAGTATTTT. It codes for CASSLSSGGGEDTQYF. The chain has TRBV11-3 and TRBJ2-3; the match to TRBD2 covers 9 bases. CDR3 size: 16 residues. Unmatched junction bases numbered 8, after V lost 2 bases and J lost 5 bases. Germline lookup yields CDR1 SGHNT and CDR2 YENEEA.

This chain connects TRBV7-9 to TRBJ2-3, with no clear D. V was pared by 2 bases and J by 3 bases, with 0 bases between. This CDR3 has 11 amino acids. Germline CDR1 and CDR2: SEHNR and FQNEAQ (reference sequence). In nucleotides, the CDR3 is TGTGCCAGCAGCTTAACAGATACGCAGTATTTT. Amino acids: CASSLTDTQYF.

The chain recombines TRBV7-9 with TRBJ2-1, with TRBD2 matching over 13 bases. CDR1 is SEHNR and CDR2 is FQNEAQ in the germline V gene (reference sequence). This CDR3 contains 16 residues. Trimming cost V 7 bases and J 8 bases; bases outside gene matches: 11. The CDR3 bases are TGTGCCAGCACGAGTGGACTAGCGGGAGACTGGGATGAGCAGTTCTTC. It is translated as CASTSGLAGDWDEQFF.

The J gene is TRBJ1-1, the V gene TRBV27; possibly TRBD1 for D (6 bases). Per the germline V gene, CDR1 is MNHEY and CDR2 is SMNVEV (reference sequence). The CDR3 totals 15 residues. V lost 4 bases and J 5 bases, leaving 17 bases between the germline ends. CDR3 in DNA: TGTGCCAGCAGTTCCGCGGGGGGGCAGGGAACTGAAGCTTTCTTT. It codes for CASSSAGGQGTEAFF.

This rearrangement joins TRBV10-1 to TRBJ2-1, with 7 bases that match TRBD2. The trim removed 4 bases at V and 2 bases at J, leaving 2 bases unmatched. The CDR3 spans 14 residues. Germline CDR1 WNHNN, CDR2 SYGVQD (reference sequence). The CDR3 region is CASSASGAYNEQFF. For the CDR3, the DNA is TGCGCCAGCAGTGCTAGCGGAGCCTACAATGAGCAGTTCTTC.

This chain connects TRBV18 to TRBJ2-1; TRBD1 matches at 12 bases. V trimming: 1 base; J trimming: 8 bases; junction bases outside the gene matches: 3. There are 15 residues in the CDR3. The germline V gene has CDR1 KGHSH and CDR2 LQKENI. For the CDR3, the DNA is TGTGCCAGCTCACCACAGGGACAGGGGGCCCATGAGCAGTTCTTC. It encodes CASSPQGQGAHEQFF.

The genes are TRBV6-1 and TRBJ1-2, with D perhaps TRBD1 (5 bases). This CDR3 is built from 13 residues. V was clipped by 7 bases and J by 4 bases, with 13 bases between them. Germline V gene sequence: CDR1 MNHNS, CDR2 SASEGT. Written as DNA, the CDR3 is TGTGCCAGCAATGCTGGACACGGCTATGGCTACACCTTC. This codes for CASNAGHGYGYTF.

The V call is TRBV20-1, the J call TRBJ2-7, with 8 bases fitting TRBD1. CDR3 length equals 11 residues. Germline V CDR1 and CDR2: DFQATT, SNEGSKA (reference sequence). The CDR3 DNA reads as TGCAGCCGGGACAGGCTACGAGAGCAGTACTTC. Residues: CSRDRLREQYF.

V usage is TRBV5-1 and J usage is TRBJ2-7; 7 bases are a match to TRBD2. Germline V gene sequence: CDR1 SGHRS, CDR2 YFSETQ. CDR3 size: 14 residues. Trimming removed 6 bases from V and 5 bases from J; junction bases left unmatched: 11. The CDR3 DNA is TGCGCCAGCACCGAGACTAGCAACGCTGACGAGCAGTACTTC. As protein: CASTETSNADEQYF.

The rearrangement uses TRBV30 and TRBJ1-5; D is possibly TRBD1 (5 bases). The germline V gene encodes CDR1 GTSNPN and CDR2 SVGIG (reference sequence). Trimming took off 2 bases at V and 4 bases at J, with 9 bases between the two ends. The CDR3 extends over 13 amino acids. The CDR3 DNA follows: TGTGCCTGGAGTAGGGCAGGGAATCAGCCCCAGCATTTT. This sequence encodes CAWSRAGNQPQHF.

The chain combines TRBV10-3 with TRBJ2-1, with D perhaps matching TRBD2 (5 bases). V gave up 7 bases and J gave up 0 bases, with 13 bases separating them. The length of the CDR3 is 15 residues. Germline CDR1 reads ENHRY; CDR2 reads SYGVKD. The CDR3 region has the DNA TGTGCCATCATGGCTAGCAGTAGCTCCTACAATGAGCAGTTCTTC. It translates to CAIMASSSSYNEQFF.

The chain carries TRBV5-1 and TRBJ2-6; perhaps TRBD1 as D (6 bases). Trimming took 1 base from V and 2 from J, leaving 10 bases between them. CDR1 SGHRS and CDR2 YFSETQ come from the germline V gene. The CDR3 is made up of 16 amino acids. Here the CDR3 DNA reads TGCGCCAGCAGCTTGACCCCAGGGGCTGGGGCCAACGTCCTGACTTTC. The encoded protein is CASSLTPGAGANVLTF.

This rearrangement joins TRBV23-1 to TRBJ1-3; D ambiguous. TRBV23-1 falls under the ORF class, with uncertain function. The V gene lost 4 bases and the J gene lost 11 bases, with 12 bases spanning the gap. The CDR3 has 12 amino acids. CDR3 amino acids: CASSLNSNSIYF. The DNA of the CDR3 is TGCGCCAGCAGTCTCAACTCCAACTCCATATATTTT.

The chain uses TRBV30 and TRBJ2-1; no definite D call. The ends were cut back, 4 bases at V and 8 bases at J, with 12 bases in the middle. Germline CDR1 and CDR2: GTSNPN and SVGIG (reference sequence). The CDR3 consists of 12 residues. DNA of the CDR3: TGTGCCTGGATGGGTGGCGGACATGAGCAGTTCTTC. It is translated as CAWMGGGHEQFF.

The chain links TRBV5-4 to TRBJ1-2; 9 bases align to TRBD1. Germline CDR1 and CDR2: SGHNT and YYREEE (reference sequence). This CDR3 contains 13 residues. V was clipped by 4 bases and J by 3 bases; unmatched bases: 1. CDR3 coding DNA: TGTGCCAGCAGCCGGACAGGGGACTATGGCTACACCTTC. Its translation is CASSRTGDYGYTF.

This clone was observed a single time. J is TRBJ1-5 and V is TRBV10-3; 7 bases fit TRBD1. The germline CDR1 and CDR2 sequences are ENHRY and SYGVKD. This CDR3 is built from 16 residues. J lost 6 bases, V lost 0 bases, and 8 bases had no gene match. CDR3 DNA: TGTGCCATCAGTGAGTCGGCAGGGGGAAGAGTTCAGCCCCAGCATTTT. The encoded protein is CAISESAGGRVQPQHF.

This rearrangement joins TRBV4-2 to TRBJ1-5, with a weak D call TRBD1 (6 bases). The germline V and J ends were trimmed by 1 base and 7 bases, with 14 bases remaining between them. The CDR3 consists of 15 residues. The germline V gene encodes CDR1 LGHNA and CDR2 YNFKEQ. CDR3 DNA: TGTGCCAGCAGCCAAGGAATAGGGGGTCGCCAGCCCCAGCATTTT. This gives the protein CASSQGIGGRQPQHF.

The chain recombines TRBV6-1 with TRBJ2-7, with D unresolved. V dropped 7 bases and J dropped 5 bases, with 18 bases sitting between them. Germline CDR1 reads MNHNS; CDR2 reads SASEGT. The CDR3 covers 14 residues. The DNA for the CDR3 is TGTGCCAGCACCAGCGACCCGTTGCCCAACGAGCAGTACTTC. Translating it yields CASTSDPLPNEQYF.

The V gene is TRBV2, the J gene TRBJ2-5; 11 nucleotides agree with TRBD1. This CDR3 is built from 12 residues. Trimming took 8 bases from V and 5 from J; bases not matched to a gene: 1. Germline V lookup: CDR1 SNHLY, CDR2 FYNNEI. The chain's CDR3 is CASGQGAETQYF. CDR3 DNA: TGTGCCAGCGGACAGGGGGCTGAGACCCAGTACTTC.

The J gene is TRBJ1-1, the V gene TRBV28; 7 bases align to TRBD1. Germline CDR1 reads MDHEN; CDR2 reads SYDVKM. The ends lost 7 bases at V and 0 bases at J; junction bases unmatched: 5. The CDR3 length is 14 residues. Here the CDR3 DNA reads TGTGCCAGCACTGAAGGGACAGTGAACACTGAAGCTTTCTTT. It specifies CASTEGTVNTEAFF.

The CDR3 sequence: CASSPGLPEYNEQFF. The CDR3 DNA reads TGTGCCAGCAGCCCCGGACTACCGGAATACAATGAGCAGTTCTTC. The chain is built from TRBV7-3 and TRBJ2-1; tentative D call: TRBD2 (6 bases). CDR3 length: 15 amino acids. In germline, CDR1 is SGHTA, CDR2 FQGTGA. The V end lost 5 bases, the J end lost 4 bases, and 15 bases lay between the germline ends.

The chain carries TRBV6-5 and TRBJ2-7, with 9 bases matching TRBD1. Trimming at V came to 6 bases and at J to 2 bases, leaving 5 bases not matched to a gene. Germline assignment: CDR1 MNHEY and CDR2 SVGAGI. CDR3 length equals 14 residues. CDR3 region: CASRGTGWTYEQYF. CDR3 in DNA: TGTGCCAGCAGGGGGACAGGGTGGACCTACGAGCAGTACTTC.